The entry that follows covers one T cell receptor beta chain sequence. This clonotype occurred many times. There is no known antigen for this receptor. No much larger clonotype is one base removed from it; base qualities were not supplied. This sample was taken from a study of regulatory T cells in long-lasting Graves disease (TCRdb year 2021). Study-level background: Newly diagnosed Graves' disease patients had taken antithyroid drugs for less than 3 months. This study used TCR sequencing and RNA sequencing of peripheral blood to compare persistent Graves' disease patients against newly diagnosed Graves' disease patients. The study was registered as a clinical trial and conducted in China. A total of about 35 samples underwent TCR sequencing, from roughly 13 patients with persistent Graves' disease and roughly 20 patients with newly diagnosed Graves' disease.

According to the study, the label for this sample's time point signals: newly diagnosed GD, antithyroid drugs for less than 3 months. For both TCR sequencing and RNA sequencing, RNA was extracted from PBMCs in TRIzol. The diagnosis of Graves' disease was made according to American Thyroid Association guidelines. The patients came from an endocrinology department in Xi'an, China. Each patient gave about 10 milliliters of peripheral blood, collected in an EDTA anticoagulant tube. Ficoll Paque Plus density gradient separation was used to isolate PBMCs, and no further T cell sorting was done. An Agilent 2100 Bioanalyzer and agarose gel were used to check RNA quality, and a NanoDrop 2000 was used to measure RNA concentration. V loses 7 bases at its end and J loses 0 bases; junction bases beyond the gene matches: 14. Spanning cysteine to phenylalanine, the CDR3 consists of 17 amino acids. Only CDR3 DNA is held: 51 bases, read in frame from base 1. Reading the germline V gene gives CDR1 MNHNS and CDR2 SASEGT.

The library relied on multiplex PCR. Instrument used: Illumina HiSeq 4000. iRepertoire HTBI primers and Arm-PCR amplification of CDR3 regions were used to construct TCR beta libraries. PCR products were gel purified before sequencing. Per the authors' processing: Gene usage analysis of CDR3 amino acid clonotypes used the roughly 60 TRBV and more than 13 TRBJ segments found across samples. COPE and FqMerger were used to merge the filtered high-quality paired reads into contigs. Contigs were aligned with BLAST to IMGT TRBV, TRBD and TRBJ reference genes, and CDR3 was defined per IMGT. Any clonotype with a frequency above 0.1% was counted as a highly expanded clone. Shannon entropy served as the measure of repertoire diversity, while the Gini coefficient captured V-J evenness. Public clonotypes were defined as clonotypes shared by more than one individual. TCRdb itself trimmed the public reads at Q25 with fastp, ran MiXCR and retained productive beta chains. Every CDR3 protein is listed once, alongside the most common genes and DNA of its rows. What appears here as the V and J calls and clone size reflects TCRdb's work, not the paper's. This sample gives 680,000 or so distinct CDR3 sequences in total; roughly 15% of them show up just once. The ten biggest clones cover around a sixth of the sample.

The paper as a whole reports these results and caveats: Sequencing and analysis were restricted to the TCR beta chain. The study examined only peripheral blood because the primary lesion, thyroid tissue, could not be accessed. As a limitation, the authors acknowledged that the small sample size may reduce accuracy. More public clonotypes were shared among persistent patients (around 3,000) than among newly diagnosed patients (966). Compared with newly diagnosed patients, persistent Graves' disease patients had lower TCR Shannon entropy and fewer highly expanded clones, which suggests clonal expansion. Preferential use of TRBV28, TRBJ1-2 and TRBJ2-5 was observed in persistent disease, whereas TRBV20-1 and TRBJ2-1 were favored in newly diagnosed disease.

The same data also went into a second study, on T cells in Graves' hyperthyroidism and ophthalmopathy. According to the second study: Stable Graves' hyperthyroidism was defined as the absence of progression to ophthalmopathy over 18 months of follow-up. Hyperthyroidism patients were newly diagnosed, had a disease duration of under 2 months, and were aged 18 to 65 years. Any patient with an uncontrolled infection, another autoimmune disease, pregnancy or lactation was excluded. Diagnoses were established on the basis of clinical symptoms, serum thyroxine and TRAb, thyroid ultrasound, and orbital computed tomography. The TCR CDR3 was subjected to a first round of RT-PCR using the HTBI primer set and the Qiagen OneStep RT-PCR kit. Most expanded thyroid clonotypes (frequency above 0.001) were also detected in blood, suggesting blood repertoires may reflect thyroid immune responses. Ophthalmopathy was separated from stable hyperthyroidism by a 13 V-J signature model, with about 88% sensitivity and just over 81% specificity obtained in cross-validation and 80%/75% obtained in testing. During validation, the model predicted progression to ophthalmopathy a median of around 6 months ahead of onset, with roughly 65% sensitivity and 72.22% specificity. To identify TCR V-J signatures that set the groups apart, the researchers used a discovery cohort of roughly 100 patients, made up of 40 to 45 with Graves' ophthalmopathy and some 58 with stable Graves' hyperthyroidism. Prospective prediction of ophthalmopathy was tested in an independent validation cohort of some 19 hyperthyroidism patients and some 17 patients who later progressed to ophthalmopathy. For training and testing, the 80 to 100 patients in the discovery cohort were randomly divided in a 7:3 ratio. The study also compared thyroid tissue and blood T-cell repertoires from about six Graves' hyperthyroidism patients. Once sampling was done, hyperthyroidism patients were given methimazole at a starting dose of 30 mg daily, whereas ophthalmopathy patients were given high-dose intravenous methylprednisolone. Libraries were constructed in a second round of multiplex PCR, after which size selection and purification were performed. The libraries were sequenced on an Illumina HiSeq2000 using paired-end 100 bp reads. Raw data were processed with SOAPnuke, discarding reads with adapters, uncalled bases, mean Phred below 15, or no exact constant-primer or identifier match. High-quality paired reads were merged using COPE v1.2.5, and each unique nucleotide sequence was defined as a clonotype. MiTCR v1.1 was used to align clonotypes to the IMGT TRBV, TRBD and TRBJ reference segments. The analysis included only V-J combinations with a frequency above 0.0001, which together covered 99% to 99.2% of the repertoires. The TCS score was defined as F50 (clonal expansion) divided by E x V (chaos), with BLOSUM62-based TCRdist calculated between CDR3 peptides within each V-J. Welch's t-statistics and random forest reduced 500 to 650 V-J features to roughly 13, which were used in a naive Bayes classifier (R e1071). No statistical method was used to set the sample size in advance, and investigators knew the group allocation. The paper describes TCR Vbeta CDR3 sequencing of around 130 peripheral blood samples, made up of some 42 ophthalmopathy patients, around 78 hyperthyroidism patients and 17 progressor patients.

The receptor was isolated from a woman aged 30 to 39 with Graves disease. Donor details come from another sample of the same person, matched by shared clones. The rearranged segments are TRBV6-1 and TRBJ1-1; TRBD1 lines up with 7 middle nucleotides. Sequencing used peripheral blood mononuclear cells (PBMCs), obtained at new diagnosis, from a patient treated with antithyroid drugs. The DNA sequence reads TGTGCCAGCACCGCCATGCCAGGGGGATGGATGAACACTGAAGCTTTCTTT. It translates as CASTAMPGGWMNTEAFF.